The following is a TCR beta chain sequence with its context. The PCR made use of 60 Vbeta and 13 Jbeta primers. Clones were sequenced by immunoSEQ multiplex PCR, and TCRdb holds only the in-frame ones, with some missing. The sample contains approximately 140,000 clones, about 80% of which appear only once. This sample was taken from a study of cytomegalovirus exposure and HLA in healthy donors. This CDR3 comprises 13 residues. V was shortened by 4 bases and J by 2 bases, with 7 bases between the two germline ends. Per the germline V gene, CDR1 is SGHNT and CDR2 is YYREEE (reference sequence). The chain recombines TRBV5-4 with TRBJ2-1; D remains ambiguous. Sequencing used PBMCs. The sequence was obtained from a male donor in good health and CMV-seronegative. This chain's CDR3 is CASSDPTYNEQFF. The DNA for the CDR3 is TGTGCCAGCAGCGATCCTACCTACAATGAGCAGTTCTTC.